The clone carrying this T cell receptor beta chain was counted a few times. Its antigen is unknown. The sample is drawn from a study of cytomegalovirus exposure and HLA in healthy donors. Regarding the study as a whole: Specificity of a few CMV-associated chains for CMV antigens was verified in vitro. A later analysis linked a missense variant in DCLRE1C to the trimming of TCR beta V and J genes. In an earlier analysis, productive rearrangement rates for most beta V segments clustered near 87% or 30%.

The junction had 2 bases not matched to a gene; V was cut back by 3 bases and J by 4 bases. CDR3 length equals 14 residues. Germline-derived CDR1 and CDR2 are ENHRY and SYGVKD. PCR primers comprised 60 Vbeta and 13 Jbeta primers. Libraries were prepared by immunoSEQ multiplex PCR; TCRdb keeps only in-frame clonotypes and omits some of them. The sample lists around 200,000 clones, approximately 79% occurring once. V is TRBV10-3 and J is TRBJ1-5; TRBD1 matches at 8 bases. The sequence was collected from a middle-aged man in good health and CMV-seronegative. Sequencing input: PBMCs. CDR3: CAISEGQGNQPQHF. The DNA for the CDR3 is TGTGCCATCAGTGAAGGACAGGGTAATCAGCCCCAGCATTTT.